These 9 T cell receptor beta chains were sequenced from one sample in a study of blood T cell repertoires in COVID-19. The table came from immunoSEQ multiplex PCR; TCRdb's copy has only in-frame clones and leaves some out. Altogether 350,000 to 450,000 clones are present, around nine tenths being singletons, with the ten largest covering around 7.4%. Sequencing was performed on peripheral blood. These receptor sequences come from a woman aged 60-75 years with COVID-19, enrolled during active disease.

The chain has TRBV7-8 and TRBJ1-2; perhaps TRBD1 as D (5 bases). There are 14 residues in the CDR3. Germline loops: CDR1 SGHVS, CDR2 FQNEAQ. The V and J ends lost 2 bases and 0 bases respectively, with 7 bases between them. CDR3 protein: CASSLRQTNYGYTF. DNA of the CDR3: TGTGCCAGCAGCTTACGACAGACTAACTATGGCTACACCTTC. Variable domain in full (rest from reference TRBV7-8 and TRBJ1-2): GAGVSQSPRYKVAKRGQDVALRCDPISGHVSLFWYQQALGQGPEFLTYFQNEAQLDKSGLPSDRFFAERPEGSVSTLKIQRTQQEDSAVYLCASSLRQTNYGYTFGSGTRLTVV.

The chain recombines TRBV7-8 with TRBJ1-4; D gene ambiguous. The germline V gene has CDR1 SGHVS and CDR2 FQNEAQ. With 1 base removed from V and 7 bases from J, the gap between germline ends came to 13 bases. The CDR3 covers 15 residues. CDR3 nucleotides: TGTGCCAGCAGCTTAGGACATCGGCAGATTGAAAAACTGTTTTTT. It is translated as CASSLGHRQIEKLFF.

V gene TRBV3-1 (or the pseudogene TRBV3-2) combines with J gene TRBJ1-4, with a weak D call TRBD1 (5 bases). Trimming stripped 0 bases from V and 7 bases from J, with 12 bases between. Germline values: CDR1 LGHDT, CDR2 YNNKEL (reference sequence). This CDR3 spans 15 amino acids. CDR3: CASSQDTRVIEKLFF. The CDR3 DNA follows: TGTGCCAGCAGCCAAGATACCAGGGTAATTGAAAAACTGTTTTTT.

The chain carries TRBV11-1 and TRBJ2-1; TRBD1 is a possible D gene (6 bases). The germline CDR1 and CDR2 sequences are SGHAT and FQDESV (reference sequence). Trimming removed 3 bases at V and 8 bases at J, with 14 bases between. The CDR3 is 14 amino acids. This chain's CDR3 is CASSFGRGSDEQFF. In DNA, the CDR3 is TGTGCCAGCAGCTTTGGCAGGGGATCTGATGAGCAGTTCTTC.

The chain couples TRBV6-2 or TRBV6-3 to TRBJ1-6; 7 nucleotides align to TRBD1. This CDR3 spans 14 amino acids. Germline V gene lookup returns CDR1 MNHEY and CDR2 SVGEGT. The V segment lost 5 bases and the J segment 7 bases; nucleotides outside the gene matches: 5. The CDR3 DNA is TGTGCCAGCAGTAAGGACAGGCCGAATTCACCCCTCCACTTT. It codes for CASSKDRPNSPLHF.

J is TRBJ1-1 and V is TRBV6-5; TRBD1 matches 9 bases. Losses at the gene ends were 2 bases for V and 9 bases for J; bases not matched to a gene: 4. Germline CDR1 and CDR2: MNHEY and SVGAGI. The CDR3 extends over 13 amino acids. Here the CDR3 reads CASSYRDREKAFF. The CDR3 DNA follows: TGTGCCAGCAGTTACAGGGACAGGGAAAAAGCTTTCTTT.

The V and J genes are TRBV5-1 and TRBJ1-1; TRBD1 matches 7 bases. V was pared by 2 bases and J by 5 bases, with 3 bases of the junction left unmatched. The CDR3 length is 13 residues. CDR1 SGHRS and CDR2 YFSETQ come from the germline V gene. CDR3 bases: TGCGCCAGCAGCTTTACAGGGGCTACTGAAGCTTTCTTT. Its translation: CASSFTGATEAFF.

Details on this clone: Other DNA sequences in this specimen translate into the identical CDR3. The gene calls are TRBV9 and TRBJ2-3, with 12 bases that match TRBD2. The CDR3 has 16 amino acids. Germline V CDR1 and CDR2: SGDLS, YYNGEE. With V trimmed by 3 bases and J by 0 bases, 2 bases remained unmatched. CDR3 nucleotides: TGTGCCAGCAGCGCGCTAGCGGGGGGGAGCACAGATACGCAGTATTTT. Residues: CASSALAGGSTDTQYF.

The chain combines TRBV19 with TRBJ2-4; 14 nucleotides match TRBD2. V lost 5 bases to trimming and J lost 1 base; unmatched junction nucleotides: 10. CDR3 length: 19 residues. Germline V gene data show CDR1 as LNHDA and CDR2 as SQIVND (reference sequence). The CDR3 spells CASSGGGTSGGRAKNIQYF. DNA of the CDR3: TGTGCCAGTAGTGGAGGAGGGACTAGCGGGGGCCGGGCCAAAAACATTCAGTACTTC. The full variable domain, completed using reference TRBV19 and TRBJ2-4, is DGGITQSPKYLFRKEGQNVTLSCEQNLNHDAMYWYRQDPGQGLRLIYYSQIVNDFQKGDIAEGYSVSREKKESFPLTVTSAQKNPTAFYLCASSGGGTSGGRAKNIQYFGAGTRLSVL.